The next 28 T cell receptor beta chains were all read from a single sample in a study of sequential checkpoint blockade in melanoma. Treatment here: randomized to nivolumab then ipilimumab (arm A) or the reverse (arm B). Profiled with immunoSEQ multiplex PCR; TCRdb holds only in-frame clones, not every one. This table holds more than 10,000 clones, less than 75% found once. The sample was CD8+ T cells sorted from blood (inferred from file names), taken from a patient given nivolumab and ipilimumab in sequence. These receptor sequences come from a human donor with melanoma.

The CDR3 DNA sequence: TGCGCCAGCAGCTTGGCCACCCCGGGGACAGGGGGCTACGAGCAGTACTTC. This translates into CASSLATPGTGGYEQYF. This chain links TRBV5-1 with TRBJ2-5; 11 bases are shared with TRBD1. The end of the DNA aligns better with TRBJ2-7, so the J call may be wrong. The germline gives CDR1 SGHRS, CDR2 YFSETQ. This CDR3 has 17 amino acids.

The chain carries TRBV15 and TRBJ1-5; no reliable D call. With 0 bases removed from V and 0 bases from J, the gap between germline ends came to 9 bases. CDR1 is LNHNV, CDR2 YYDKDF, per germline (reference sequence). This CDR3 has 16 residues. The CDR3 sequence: CATSRDREYSNQPQHF. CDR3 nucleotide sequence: TGTGCCACCAGCAGAGATCGGGAATATAGCAATCAGCCCCAGCATTTT.

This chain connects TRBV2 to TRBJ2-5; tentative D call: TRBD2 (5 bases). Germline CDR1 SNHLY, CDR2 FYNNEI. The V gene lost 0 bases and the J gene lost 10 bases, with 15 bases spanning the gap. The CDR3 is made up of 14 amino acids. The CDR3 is CASSEAWERSIQYF. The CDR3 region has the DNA TGTGCCAGCAGTGAAGCTTGGGAGCGGAGTATCCAGTACTTC.

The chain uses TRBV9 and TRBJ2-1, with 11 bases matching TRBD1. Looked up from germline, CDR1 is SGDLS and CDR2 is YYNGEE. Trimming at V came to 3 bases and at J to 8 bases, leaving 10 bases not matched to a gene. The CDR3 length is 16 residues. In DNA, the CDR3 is TGTGCCAGCAGCGCCACGAGGGGACAGGGGGTCGATGAGCAGTTCTTC. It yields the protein CASSATRGQGVDEQFF.

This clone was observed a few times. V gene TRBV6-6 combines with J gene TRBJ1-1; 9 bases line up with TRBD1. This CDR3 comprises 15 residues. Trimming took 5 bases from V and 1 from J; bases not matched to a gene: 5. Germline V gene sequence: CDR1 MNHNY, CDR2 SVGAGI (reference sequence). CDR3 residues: CASSGWTGENTEAFF. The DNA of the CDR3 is TGTGCCAGCAGTGGATGGACAGGGGAGAACACTGAAGCTTTCTTT.

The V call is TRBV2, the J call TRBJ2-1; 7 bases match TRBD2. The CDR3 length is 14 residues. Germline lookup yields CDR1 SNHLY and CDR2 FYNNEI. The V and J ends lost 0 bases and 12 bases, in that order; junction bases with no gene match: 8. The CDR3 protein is CASSEANVRGGQFF. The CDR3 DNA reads TGTGCCAGCAGTGAAGCTAATGTCCGCGGGGGGCAGTTCTTC.

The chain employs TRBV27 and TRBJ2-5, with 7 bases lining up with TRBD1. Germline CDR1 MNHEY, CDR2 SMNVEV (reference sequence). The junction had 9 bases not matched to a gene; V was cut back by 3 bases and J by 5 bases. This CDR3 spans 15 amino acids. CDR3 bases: TGTGCCAGCAGTTTTGATGTGACAGGGCCCGAGACCCAGTACTTC. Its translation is CASSFDVTGPETQYF.

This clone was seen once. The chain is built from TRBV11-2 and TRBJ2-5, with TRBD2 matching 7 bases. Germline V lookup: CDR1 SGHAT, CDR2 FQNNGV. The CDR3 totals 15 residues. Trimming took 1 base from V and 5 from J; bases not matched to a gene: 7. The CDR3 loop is CASSLGAGEYETQYF. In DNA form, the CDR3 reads TGTGCCAGCAGCTTAGGGGCGGGAGAGTACGAGACCCAGTACTTC.

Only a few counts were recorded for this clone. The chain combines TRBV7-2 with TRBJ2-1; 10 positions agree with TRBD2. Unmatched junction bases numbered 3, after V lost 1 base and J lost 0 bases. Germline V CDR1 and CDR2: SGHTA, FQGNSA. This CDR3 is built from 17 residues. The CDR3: CASSLGLAGSSYNEQFF. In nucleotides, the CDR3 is TGTGCCAGCAGCTTAGGACTAGCGGGTAGCTCCTACAATGAGCAGTTCTTC.

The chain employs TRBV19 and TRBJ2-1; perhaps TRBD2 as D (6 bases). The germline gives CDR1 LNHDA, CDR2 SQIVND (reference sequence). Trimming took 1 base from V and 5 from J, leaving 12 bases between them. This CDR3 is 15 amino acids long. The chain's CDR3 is CASSIAFGLNNEQFF. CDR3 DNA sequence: TGTGCCAGTAGTATAGCCTTCGGACTAAACAATGAGCAGTTCTTC.

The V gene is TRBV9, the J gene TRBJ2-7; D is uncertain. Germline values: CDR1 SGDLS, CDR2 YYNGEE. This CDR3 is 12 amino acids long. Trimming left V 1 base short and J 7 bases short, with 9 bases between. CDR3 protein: CASSVSYGEQYF. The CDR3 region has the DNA TGTGCCAGCAGCGTATCTTACGGGGAGCAGTACTTC. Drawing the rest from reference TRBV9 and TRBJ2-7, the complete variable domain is DSGVTQTPKHLITATGQRVTLRCSPRSGDLSVYWYQQSLDQGLQFLIQYYNGEERAKGNILERFSAQQFPDLHSELNLSSLELGDSALYFCASSVSYGEQYFGPGTRLTVT.

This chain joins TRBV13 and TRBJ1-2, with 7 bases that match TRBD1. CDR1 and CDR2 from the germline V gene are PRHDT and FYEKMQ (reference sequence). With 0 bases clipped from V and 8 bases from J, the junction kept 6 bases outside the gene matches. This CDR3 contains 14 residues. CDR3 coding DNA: TGTGCCAGCAGCTTAGGATTTGGGACAGTAGGCTACACCTTC. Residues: CASSLGFGTVGYTF.

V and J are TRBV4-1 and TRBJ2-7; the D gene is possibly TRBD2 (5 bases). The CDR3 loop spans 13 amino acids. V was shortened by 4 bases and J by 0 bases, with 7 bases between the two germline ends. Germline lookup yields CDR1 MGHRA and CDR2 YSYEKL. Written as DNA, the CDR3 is TGCGCCAGCAGCCTAGGGAGCTCCTACGAGCAGTACTTC. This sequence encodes CASSLGSSYEQYF.

CDR3 DNA sequence: TGTGCCAGCAGTCAGGGGACGGCCAACGTCCTGACTTTC. Its translation is CASSQGTANVLTF. This sequence joins TRBV28 and TRBJ2-6; TRBD1 is a possible D gene (6 bases). The CDR3 is 13 residues long. V dropped 5 bases and J dropped 6 bases, with 8 bases sitting between them. Germline values: CDR1 MDHEN, CDR2 SYDVKM.

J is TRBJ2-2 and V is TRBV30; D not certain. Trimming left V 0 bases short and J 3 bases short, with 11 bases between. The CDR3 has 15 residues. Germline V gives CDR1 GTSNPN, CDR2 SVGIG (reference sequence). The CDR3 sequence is CAWSVVGADTGELFF. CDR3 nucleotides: TGTGCCTGGAGTGTAGTGGGCGCAGACACCGGGGAGCTGTTTTTT.

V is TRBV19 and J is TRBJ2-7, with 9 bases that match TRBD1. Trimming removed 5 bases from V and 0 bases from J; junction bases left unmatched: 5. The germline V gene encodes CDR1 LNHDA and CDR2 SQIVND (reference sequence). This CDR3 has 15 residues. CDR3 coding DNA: TGTGCCAGTAGTTCCGGGACAGGGAACTCCTACGAGCAGTACTTC. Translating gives CASSSGTGNSYEQYF.

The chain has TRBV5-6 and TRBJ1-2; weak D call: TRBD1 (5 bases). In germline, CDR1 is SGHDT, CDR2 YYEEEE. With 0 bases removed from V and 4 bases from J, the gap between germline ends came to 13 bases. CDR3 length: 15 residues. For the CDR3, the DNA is TGTGCCAGCAGCTTGGCTGGGGCCCTGATCTATGGCTACACCTTC. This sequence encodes CASSLAGALIYGYTF.

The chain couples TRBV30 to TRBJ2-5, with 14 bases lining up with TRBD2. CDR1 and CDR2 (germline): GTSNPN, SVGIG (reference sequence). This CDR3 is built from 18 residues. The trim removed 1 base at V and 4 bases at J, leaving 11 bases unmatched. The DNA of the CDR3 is TGTGCCTGGAGTGAGGGACTAGCGGGAGTTAATCCCCGAGAGACCCAGTACTTC. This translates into CAWSEGLAGVNPRETQYF.

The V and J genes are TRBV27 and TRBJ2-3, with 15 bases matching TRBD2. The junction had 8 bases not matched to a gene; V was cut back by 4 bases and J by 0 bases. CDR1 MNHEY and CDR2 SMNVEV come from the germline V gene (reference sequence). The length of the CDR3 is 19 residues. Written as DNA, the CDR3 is TGTGCCAGCAGTTCAGGACTAGCGGGAGGGCGGGCTAGCACAGATACGCAGTATTTT. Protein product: CASSSGLAGGRASTDTQYF.

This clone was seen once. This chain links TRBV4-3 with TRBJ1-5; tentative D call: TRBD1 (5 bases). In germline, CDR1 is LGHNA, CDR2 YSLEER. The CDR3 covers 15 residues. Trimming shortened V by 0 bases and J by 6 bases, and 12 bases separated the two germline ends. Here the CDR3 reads CASSQEFGGGQPQHF. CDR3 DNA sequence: TGCGCCAGCAGCCAAGAGTTCGGGGGTGGTCAGCCCCAGCATTTT.

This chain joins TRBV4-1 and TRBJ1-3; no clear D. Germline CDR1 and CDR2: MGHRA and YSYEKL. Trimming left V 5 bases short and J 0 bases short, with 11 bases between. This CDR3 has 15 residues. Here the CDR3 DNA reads TGCGCCAGCAGCGCTTACCTATCCTCTGGAAACACCATATATTTT. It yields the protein CASSAYLSSGNTIYF.

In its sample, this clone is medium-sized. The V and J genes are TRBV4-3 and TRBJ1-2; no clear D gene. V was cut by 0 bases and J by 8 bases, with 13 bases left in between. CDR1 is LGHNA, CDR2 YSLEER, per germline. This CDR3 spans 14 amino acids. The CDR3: CASSQDITSSGYTF. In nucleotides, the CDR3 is TGCGCCAGCAGCCAAGATATAACCAGTAGCGGCTACACCTTC.

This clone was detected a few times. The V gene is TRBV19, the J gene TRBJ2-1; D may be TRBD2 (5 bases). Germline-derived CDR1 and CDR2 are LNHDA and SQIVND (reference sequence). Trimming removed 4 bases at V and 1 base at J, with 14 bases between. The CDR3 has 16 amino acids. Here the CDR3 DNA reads TGTGCCAGTAGTAAGTCAATGAGGGTTTCCTACAATGAGCAGTTCTTC. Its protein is CASSKSMRVSYNEQFF.

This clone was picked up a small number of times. CDR3 sequence: CASSLSTGAEQYF. The CDR3 coding sequence is TGTGCCAGCAGCTTATCCACAGGGGCCGAGCAGTACTTC. The chain uses TRBV7-6 and TRBJ2-7; 7 bases agree with TRBD1. The ends lost 2 bases at V and 6 bases at J; junction bases unmatched: 4. The CDR3 extends over 13 amino acids. Looked up from germline, CDR1 is SGHVS and CDR2 is FNYEAQ. Supplemented by reference TRBV7-6 and TRBJ2-7, the full variable domain reads GAGVSQSPRYKVTKRGQDVALRCDPISGHVSLYWYRQALGQGPEFLTYFNYEAQQDKSGLPNDRFSAERPEGSISTLTIQRTEQRDSAMYRCASSLSTGAEQYFGPGTRLTVT.

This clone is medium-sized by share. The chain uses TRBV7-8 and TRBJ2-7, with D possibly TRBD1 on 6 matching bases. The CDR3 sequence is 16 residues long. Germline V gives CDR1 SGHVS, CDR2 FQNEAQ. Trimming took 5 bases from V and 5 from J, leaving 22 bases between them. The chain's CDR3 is CASSPDSLGAFNEQYF. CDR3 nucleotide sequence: TGTGCCAGCAGCCCGGACTCCCTGGGGGCTTTTAACGAGCAGTACTTC.

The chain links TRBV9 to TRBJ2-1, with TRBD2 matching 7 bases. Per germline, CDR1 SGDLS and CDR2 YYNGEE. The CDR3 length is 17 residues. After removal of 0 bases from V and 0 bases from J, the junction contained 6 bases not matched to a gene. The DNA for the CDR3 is TGTGCCAGCAGCGTAGGGGGGAGGGCTAGCTCCTACAATGAGCAGTTCTTC. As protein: CASSVGGRASSYNEQFF.

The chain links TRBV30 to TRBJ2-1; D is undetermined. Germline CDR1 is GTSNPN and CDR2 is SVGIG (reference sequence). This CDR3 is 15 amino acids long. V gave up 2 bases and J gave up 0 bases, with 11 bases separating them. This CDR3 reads CAWSPASSSYNEQFF. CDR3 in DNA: TGTGCCTGGAGTCCGGCGTCTAGCTCCTACAATGAGCAGTTCTTC. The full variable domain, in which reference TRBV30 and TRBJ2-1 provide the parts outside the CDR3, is SQTIHQWPATLVQPVGSPLSLECTVEGTSNPNLYWYRQAAGRGLQLLFYSVGIGQISSEVPQNLSASRPQDRQFILSSKKLLLSDSGFYLCAWSPASSSYNEQFFGPGTRLTVL.

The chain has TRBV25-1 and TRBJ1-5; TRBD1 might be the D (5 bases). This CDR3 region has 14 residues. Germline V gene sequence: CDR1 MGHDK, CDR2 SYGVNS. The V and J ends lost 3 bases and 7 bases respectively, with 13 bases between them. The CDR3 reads CASSETVLNQPQHF. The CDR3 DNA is TGTGCCAGCAGTGAGACAGTCCTCAACCAGCCCCAGCATTTT. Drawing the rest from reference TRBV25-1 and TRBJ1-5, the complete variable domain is EADIYQTPRYLVIGTGKKITLECSQTMGHDKMYWYQQDPGMELHLIHYSYGVNSTEKGDLSSESTVSRIRTEHFPLTLESARPSHTSQYLCASSETVLNQPQHFGDGTRLSIL.